One sample yielded the 18 T cell receptor beta chains listed below, sequenced in a study of T-cell memory formation after mild COVID-19. TCRdb recomputed calls from the 5' RACE reads with MiXCR, one row per CDR3 protein. Among some 320,000 distinct CDR3 sequences listed, around 15% were seen once. The source material was PBMCs or a T cell subset sorted from them (not recorded which). The receptors were gathered from a man between 18 and 29 years old who had mild COVID-19 (a few samples of this study predate the infection). Cell type and time point are not known.

In this sample, this clonotype turned up once. In nucleotides, the CDR3 is TGTGCCAGCGGACAAACAGATACGCAGTATTTT. As protein: CASGQTDTQYF. V gene TRBV6-2 or TRBV6-3 combines with J gene TRBJ2-3, with D perhaps TRBD1 (5 bases). The CDR3 length is 11 residues. Germline-derived CDR1 and CDR2 are MNHEY and SVGEGT. V lost 8 bases and J lost 3, with 6 bases in between.

The rearrangement uses TRBV2 and TRBJ1-1; 7 nucleotides agree with TRBD1. The germline V gene has CDR1 SNHLY and CDR2 FYNNEI. The V gene end was trimmed by 7 bases and the J gene end by 5 bases; junction bases not matched to a gene: 7. The CDR3 is 13 residues long. The CDR3 protein is CASMRQGKTEAFF. In nucleotides, the CDR3 is TGTGCCAGCATGAGACAGGGAAAAACTGAAGCTTTCTTT.

This sequence joins TRBV1 and TRBJ1-5. TRBV1 is listed as a pseudogene. There are 14 residues in the CDR3. CDR3 in DNA: TGCACCAGCAGCTACCCCCGGAGGGACCAGCCCCAGCATTTT. Protein product: CTSSYPRRDQPQHF.

There are a few counts of this clonotype. The chain recombines TRBV4-3 with TRBJ2-2; TRBD2 matches 10 bases. This CDR3 contains 18 residues. The germline CDR1 and CDR2 sequences are LGHNA and YSLEER. J gave up 0 bases and V 1 base, and 5 bases lay outside the gene matches. The CDR3 sequence: CASSQVRTSGANTGELFF. As DNA, the CDR3 is TGCGCCAGCAGCCAAGTTCGGACTAGCGGAGCGAACACCGGGGAGCTGTTTTTT.

This rearrangement joins TRBV4-1 to TRBJ2-1; TRBD2 is a possible D gene (7 bases). V lost 4 bases to trimming and J lost 2 bases, with 15 bases between them. Germline V CDR1 and CDR2: MGHRA, YSYEKL. This CDR3 spans 16 amino acids. CDR3 DNA: TGCGCCAGCAGCCTACAGGGCGGGGGCCCCTACAATGAGCAGTTCTTC. Translation gives CASSLQGGGPYNEQFF.

This chain joins TRBV7-2 and TRBJ2-5; TRBD2 agrees at 14 bases. This CDR3 spans 19 amino acids. Per the germline V gene, CDR1 is SGHTA and CDR2 is FQGNSA. Trimming cost V 3 bases and J 5 bases; bases outside gene matches: 14. CDR3 amino acids: CASSFRTSGGTTAAETQYF. The CDR3 region has the DNA TGTGCCAGCAGCTTCAGGACTAGCGGGGGGACAACCGCAGCCGAGACCCAGTACTTC.

This clonotype was seen a handful of times. The chain joins TRBV7-9 to TRBJ2-3; TRBD1 aligns across 7 bases. The junction had 13 bases not matched to a gene; V was cut back by 8 bases and J by 2 bases. The CDR3 runs 16 residues. Germline V gene sequence: CDR1 SEHNR, CDR2 FQNEAQ (reference sequence). The CDR3 here is CASSPPRDRHTDTQYF. The CDR3 DNA sequence: TGTGCCAGCTCCCCCCCCCGGGACAGACACACAGATACGCAGTATTTT.

This clonotype was detected many times. V usage is TRBV5-1 and J usage is TRBJ2-3; D may be TRBD2 (5 bases). The germline gives CDR1 SGHRS, CDR2 YFSETQ. This CDR3 has 12 residues. The V gene lost 7 bases and the J gene lost 4 bases, with 10 bases spanning the gap. CDR3: CASGLGPDTQYF. CDR3 bases: TGCGCCAGCGGACTTGGGCCAGATACGCAGTATTTT. The full variable domain, rest sourced from reference TRBV5-1 and TRBJ2-3, is KAGVTQTPRYLIKTRGQQVTLSCSPISGHRSVSWYQQTPGQGLQFLFEYFSETQRNKGNFPGRFSGRQFSNSRSEMNVSTLELGDSALYLCASGLGPDTQYFGPGTRLTVL.

This chain connects TRBV28 to TRBJ2-7; 9 bases align to TRBD1. The CDR3 is 14 amino acids. Germline trimming cut 6 bases from V and 4 bases from J; bases unmatched to any gene: 7. The V gene's germline CDR1 is MDHEN and CDR2 SYDVKM. CDR3 nucleotides: TGTGCCAGCAGCGAAACAGGGGGCGCATACGAGCAGTACGTC. As protein: CASSETGGAYEQYV.

This clonotype appeared a few times. CDR3 amino acids: CATSSDSYQPQHF. The CDR3 nucleotides read TGTGCCACCAGCAGCGACAGTTATCAGCCCCAGCATTTT. The rearrangement uses TRBV15 and TRBJ1-5, with a weak D call TRBD1 (5 bases). CDR3 length: 13 residues. The germline V and J ends were trimmed by 3 bases and 5 bases, with 8 bases remaining between them. Germline V lookup: CDR1 LNHNV, CDR2 YYDKDF (reference sequence).

V usage is TRBV5-1 and J usage is TRBJ2-3; either TRBD1 or TRBD2 may fit D (7 bases each). With 0 bases removed from V and 7 bases from J, the gap between germline ends came to 18 bases. The CDR3 runs 16 residues. Germline V gene sequence: CDR1 SGHRS, CDR2 YFSETQ. CDR3 sequence: CASSLAGGPTGNTQYF. CDR3 bases: TGCGCCAGCAGCTTGGCGGGGGGACCGACAGGGAATACGCAGTATTTT. The complete variable domain, with remaining parts taken from reference TRBV5-1 and TRBJ2-3, reads KAGVTQTPRYLIKTRGQQVTLSCSPISGHRSVSWYQQTPGQGLQFLFEYFSETQRNKGNFPGRFSGRQFSNSRSEMNVSTLELGDSALYLCASSLAGGPTGNTQYFGPGTRLTVL.

This clonotype was observed a handful of times. Written as DNA, the CDR3 is TGTGCCAGCAGCCCGGGACAGCCCCTCTACGAGCAGTACGTC. Translating it yields CASSPGQPLYEQYV. This sequence joins TRBV7-2 and TRBJ2-7, with 7 bases fitting TRBD1. The CDR3 is 14 residues long. V lost 5 bases, J lost 3 bases, and 7 bases stayed unmatched. Germline CDR1 is SGHTA and CDR2 is FQGNSA.

This clonotype was detected ten times or more. The V gene is TRBV5-6, the J gene TRBJ2-7; D may be TRBD1 (6 bases). CDR3 size: 15 residues. Trimming left V 4 bases short and J 7 bases short, with 21 bases between. Germline V gene lookup returns CDR1 SGHDT and CDR2 YYEEEE. The DNA for the CDR3 is TGTGCCAGCAGCAGACTCGGACAGTCCCAACGGGAGCAGTACTTC. Its protein is CASSRLGQSQREQYF.

The rearrangement links TRBV18 to TRBJ1-5; no clear D gene. CDR1 is KGHSH, CDR2 LQKENI, per germline. The germline V and J ends were trimmed by 6 bases and 0 bases, with 15 bases remaining between them. CDR3 size: 16 residues. CDR3 nucleotides: TGTGCCAGCTCCCCCGGCGTGGTGAGTAGCAATCAGCCCCAGCATTTT. It encodes CASSPGVVSSNQPQHF.

The rearrangement links TRBV2 to TRBJ2-2; possibly TRBD1 for D (6 bases). This CDR3 is 15 amino acids long. The V gene lost 10 bases and the J gene lost 0 bases, with 15 bases spanning the gap. The V gene's germline CDR1 is SNHLY and CDR2 FYNNEI. The CDR3 sequence: CATLSGTTNTGELFF. In DNA, the CDR3 is TGTGCCACACTATCCGGGACAACGAACACCGGGGAGCTGTTTTTT.

This clonotype came up a few times. The chain carries TRBV6-2 or TRBV6-3 and TRBJ2-7; TRBD2 might be the D (6 bases). The germline CDR1 and CDR2 sequences are MNHEY and SVGEGT. CDR3 length: 17 residues. Trimming removed 6 bases from V and 6 bases from J, with 27 bases in between. This CDR3 is CASSPPAGVSLGGEQYV. The CDR3 nucleotides read TGTGCCAGCAGCCCCCCAGCGGGCGTTTCCCTTGGGGGCGAGCAGTACGTC.

The chain links TRBV12-3 or TRBV12-4 to TRBJ2-3; either TRBD1 or TRBD2 may fit D (6 bases each). The CDR3 runs 16 residues. Deletions cut 3 bases from V and 2 bases from J, with 15 bases between. For the CDR3, the DNA is TGTGCCAGCAGTTTGATCGGGGGCCGGAACACAGATACGCAGTATTTT. This codes for CASSLIGGRNTDTQYF.

This clonotype was seen more than once but under ten times. This chain uses TRBV5-5 with TRBJ1-5; 11 bases are a match to TRBD1. Germline CDR1 SGHKS, CDR2 YYEKEE (reference sequence). The CDR3 consists of 17 residues. The V and J ends lost 0 bases and 6 bases, in that order; junction bases with no gene match: 8. The CDR3 bases are TGTGCCAGCAGCTTGGCCCCCGGGACAGGGGGATTTCAGCCCCAGCATTTT. It specifies CASSLAPGTGGFQPQHF.